The source of this TCR beta chain is a study of blood T cell repertoires in COVID-19. Germline CDR1 reads MNHEY; CDR2 reads SMNVEV (reference sequence). The CDR3 has 14 amino acids. The ends were cut back, 0 bases at V and 3 bases at J, with 6 bases in the middle. This table comes from immunoSEQ multiplex PCR, and its TCRdb copy is limited to in-frame clones, with some not included. The sample carries 65,000 or so clones, about four fifths recorded once. The receptor was derived from an older woman with acute or convalescent COVID-19. The rearrangement joins TRBV27 to TRBJ2-1, with D possibly matching TRBD2 (6 bases). The material sequenced was peripheral blood. The CDR3 loop reads CASSLSRGYNEQFF. The CDR3, as DNA: TGTGCCAGCAGTTTATCGCGGGGCTACAATGAGCAGTTCTTC.